This TCR beta chain came from a study of CD8+CD57+ T cells in acquired aplastic anemia. Study context: Across the sorted CD4+ and CD8+ cells, DNA amounts averaged 3.2 ug.

Genomic DNA acted as the template from which TCR beta VDJ combination and CDR3 sequence profiling were carried out. TCRdb independently ran MiXCR on the reads; one entry per CDR3 protein. The table has 150,000 to 200,000 distinct CDR3 sequences, around 60% seen once. Individuals selected for sequencing had exhibited CD8+CD57+ cell expansion on flow cytometry. Each patient carried a diagnosis of severe acquired aplastic anemia. A note on this clonotype: Its target is not known.

Study results and limitations: Almost 30 shared CD8+ CDR3s appeared highly expressed within patients' immunodominant clones.

Germline V gene data show CDR1 as KGHDR and CDR2 as SFDVKD. The CDR3 has 12 residues. V lost 9 bases to trimming and J lost 5 bases; unmatched junction nucleotides: 5. Material: sorted CD4+, CD8+, or CD8+CD57+ T cells (not recorded which) from PBMCs. This TCR was recovered from a human donor with aplastic anemia. The chain uses TRBV24-1 and TRBJ2-5, with TRBD1 matching over 7 bases. The DNA of the CDR3 is TGTGCCACCCAAGGGGGCATGGAGACCCAGTACTTC. Translating it yields CATQGGMETQYF.